A selection of T cell receptor beta chains follows, all from one sample in a study of shared clonotypes between healthy human individuals. Clones were read by immunoSEQ multiplex PCR, and TCRdb kept only the in-frame ones, dropping some. The sample shows about 1 million clones, about 74% of them seen only once. Sequences were obtained from memory CD4+ T cells sorted from blood. These receptors were obtained from a young man in good health. CDR3s include the opening cysteine and the closing phenylalanine or tryptophan. The D gene is left open where the match is weak. Size is stated for part of the rows, as once, few or many counts, or as a class when the clone is expanded.

len: 14
j_gene: TRBJ2-5
d_gene: TRBD1
v_gene: TRBV5-1
abundance: few
CDR3nt: TGCGCCAGCAGCATGGGACAGGGTAAAGAGACCCAGTACTTC
CDR3aa: CASSMGQGKETQYF

len: 14
j_gene: TRBJ2-5
d_gene: TRBD2
v_gene: TRBV11-2
abundance: .
CDR3nt: TGTGCCAGCAGCTTTAGCGGGGCTACAGGGACCCAGTACTTC
CDR3aa: CASSFSGATGTQYF

len: 15
j_gene: TRBJ2-7
d_gene: .
v_gene: TRBV9
abundance: .
CDR3nt: TGTGCCAGCAGCCGGAACCCGGACCCCACCTACGAGCAGTACTTC
CDR3aa: CASSRNPDPTYEQYF

len: 17
j_gene: TRBJ2-4
d_gene: .
v_gene: TRBV7-2
abundance: .
CDR3nt: TGTGCCAGCAGCTACCAGGCAACAGGGTCGGCCAAAAACATTCAGTACTTC
CDR3aa: CASSYQATGSAKNIQYF

len: 14
j_gene: TRBJ1-2
d_gene: .
v_gene: TRBV4-1
abundance: .
CDR3nt: TGCGCCAGCAGCCAAGTTAGCCTGGGGCATGGCTACACCTTC
CDR3aa: CASSQVSLGHGYTF

len: 14
j_gene: TRBJ1-4
d_gene: TRBD1
v_gene: TRBV11-1
abundance: .
CDR3nt: TGTGCCAGCAGCTCCGGGACAGGGGGTGAAAAACTGTTTTTT
CDR3aa: CASSSGTGGEKLFF

len: 12
j_gene: TRBJ1-5
d_gene: .
v_gene: TRBV7-8
abundance: once
CDR3nt: TGTGCCAGCAGCTTAGGGGCACAGCCCCAGCATTTT
CDR3aa: CASSLGAQPQHF

len: 11
j_gene: TRBJ2-3
d_gene: .
v_gene: TRBV25-1
abundance: .
CDR3nt: TGTGCCAGCAGCCGGGACTATACGCAGTATTTT
CDR3aa: CASSRDYTQYF

len: 14
j_gene: TRBJ2-2
d_gene: .
v_gene: TRBV30
abundance: .
CDR3nt: TGTGCCTGGAGAAGGACAGCAAACACCGGGGAGCTGTTTTTT
CDR3aa: CAWRRTANTGELFF

len: 15
j_gene: TRBJ2-3
d_gene: .
v_gene: TRBV7-3
abundance: .
CDR3nt: TGTGCCAGCAGCTTAGGCGGGGTTAGCACAGATACGCAGTATTTT
CDR3aa: CASSLGGVSTDTQYF

len: 16
j_gene: TRBJ1-6
d_gene: .
v_gene: TRBV5-4
abundance: .
CDR3nt: TGTGCCAGCAGCCGCGGAGTTGGGGGGGTGAATTCACCCCTCCACTTT
CDR3aa: CASSRGVGGVNSPLHF

len: 12
j_gene: TRBJ2-3
d_gene: .
v_gene: TRBV5-6
abundance: .
CDR3nt: TGTGCCAGCAGCTTTTCCACAGATACGCAGTATTTT
CDR3aa: CASSFSTDTQYF

len: 11
j_gene: TRBJ2-5
d_gene: .
v_gene: TRBV19
abundance: .
CDR3nt: TGTGCCAGTCTTGAGGGAGAGACCCAGTACTTC
CDR3aa: CASLEGETQYF

len: 16
j_gene: TRBJ2-2
d_gene: TRBD2
v_gene: TRBV2
abundance: .
CDR3nt: TGTGCCAGCACCTTGGGGACTAGCGGGAGTGGTGGGGAGCTGTTTTTT
CDR3aa: CASTLGTSGSGGELFF

len: 16
j_gene: TRBJ2-7
d_gene: .
v_gene: TRBV6-4
abundance: .
CDR3nt: TGTGCCAGCACCCTCTCCGGACCCAACTCAGGGGCCGAGCAGTACTTC
CDR3aa: CASTLSGPNSGAEQYF

len: 12
j_gene: TRBJ1-3
d_gene: .
v_gene: TRBV7-9
abundance: few
CDR3nt: TGTGCCAGCAGCGATGAGGGAAACACCATATATTTT
CDR3aa: CASSDEGNTIYF

len: 18
j_gene: TRBJ2-7
d_gene: TRBD2
v_gene: TRBV27
abundance: .
CDR3nt: TGTGCCAGCAGTCAAGACCGATACCTAGCGGGGGGGCTGGTCGAGCAGTACTTC
CDR3aa: CASSQDRYLAGGLVEQYF

len: 15
j_gene: TRBJ2-7
d_gene: .
v_gene: TRBV15
abundance: .
CDR3nt: TGTGCCACCAGCAGAGATAGAGCGGTCGGATACGAGCAGTACTTC
CDR3aa: CATSRDRAVGYEQYF

len: 13
j_gene: TRBJ2-7
d_gene: .
v_gene: TRBV27
abundance: .
CDR3nt: TGTGCCAGCAGTTTAGTCAAGGCCTACGAGCAGTACTTC
CDR3aa: CASSLVKAYEQYF

len: 13
j_gene: TRBJ1-2
d_gene: TRBD1
v_gene: TRBV6-5
abundance: once
CDR3nt: TGTGCCAGCAGCGGGACAGTCGTAACTGGCTACACCTTC
CDR3aa: CASSGTVVTGYTF

len: 18
j_gene: TRBJ2-1
d_gene: TRBD2
v_gene: TRBV4-3
abundance: .
CDR3nt: TGCGCCAGCAGCCACCCGACCGGGACTAGCGGTTCCTACAATGAGCAGTTCTTC
CDR3aa: CASSHPTGTSGSYNEQFF

len: 15
j_gene: TRBJ2-5
d_gene: .
v_gene: TRBV28
abundance: once
CDR3nt: TGTGCCAGCAGCGAACCCCACCGGACGCAAGAGACCCAGTACTTC
CDR3aa: CASSEPHRTQETQYF

len: 12
j_gene: TRBJ1-1
d_gene: TRBD1
v_gene: TRBV5-4
abundance: .
CDR3nt: TGTGCCAGCAGCAACACAGGGGGACAGGCTTTCTTT
CDR3aa: CASSNTGGQAFF

len: 14
j_gene: TRBJ2-3
d_gene: TRBD1
v_gene: TRBV29-1
abundance: many
CDR3nt: TGCAGCCTAAAAGACAGGGGAGGCACAGATACGCAGTATTTT
CDR3aa: CSLKDRGGTDTQYF

len: 15
j_gene: TRBJ2-6
d_gene: .
v_gene: TRBV5-4
abundance: .
CDR3nt: TGTGCCTTTTTAAGGGGCAGGACTGGGGCCAACGTCCTGACTTTC
CDR3aa: CAFLRGRTGANVLTF

len: 15
j_gene: TRBJ1-5
d_gene: .
v_gene: TRBV7-9
abundance: few
CDR3nt: TGTGCCAGCAGCTACATGGGGGTGGGCAATCAGCCCCAGCATTTT
CDR3aa: CASSYMGVGNQPQHF

len: 15
j_gene: TRBJ2-3
d_gene: .
v_gene: TRBV10-3
abundance: .
CDR3nt: TGTGCCATCAGTGACTCCCGCGGTAGCACAGATACGCAGTATTTT
CDR3aa: CAISDSRGSTDTQYF

len: 14
j_gene: TRBJ1-2
d_gene: TRBD1
v_gene: TRBV6-6
abundance: .
CDR3nt: TGTGCCAGCAGTTACAGGACAGGGGACTATGGCTACACCTTC
CDR3aa: CASSYRTGDYGYTF

len: 16
j_gene: TRBJ1-6
d_gene: .
v_gene: TRBV5-1
abundance: .
CDR3nt: TGCGCCAGCAGCTTCGGCAGCTCCTACGGGGAATCACCCCTCCACTTT
CDR3aa: CASSFGSSYGESPLHF

len: 15
j_gene: TRBJ1-4
d_gene: .
v_gene: TRBV2
abundance: few
CDR3nt: TGTGCCAGCAGTGATGGGGGTAAATCGGATGAAAAACTGTTTTTT
CDR3aa: CASSDGGKSDEKLFF

len: 14
j_gene: TRBJ1-3
d_gene: .
v_gene: TRBV28
abundance: .
CDR3nt: TGTGCCAGCAGTACACAGGGCGGCTCAAACACCATATATTTT
CDR3aa: CASSTQGGSNTIYF

len: 17
j_gene: TRBJ2-6
d_gene: .
v_gene: TRBV5-1
abundance: once
CDR3nt: TGCGCCAGCAGTATGGTATCGGGGGCGAAAGGGGCCAACGTCCTGACTTTC
CDR3aa: CASSMVSGAKGANVLTF

len: 18
j_gene: TRBJ2-3
d_gene: TRBD2
v_gene: TRBV2
abundance: .
CDR3nt: TGTGCCAGCAGCAAACAAGGACTAGCGGGGATGCGATCAGATACGCAGTATTTT
CDR3aa: CASSKQGLAGMRSDTQYF

len: 17
j_gene: TRBJ2-7
d_gene: TRBD1
v_gene: TRBV4-3
abundance: few
CDR3nt: TGCGCCAGCAGCCAAAACCTTGGGACAGGGGGCCGGGCCGAGCAGTACTTC
CDR3aa: CASSQNLGTGGRAEQYF

len: 16
j_gene: TRBJ1-1
d_gene: .
v_gene: TRBV5-1
abundance: .
CDR3nt: TGCGCCAGCAGTTGGGGATCGTCAGCTATGAACACTGAAGCTTTCTTT
CDR3aa: CASSWGSSAMNTEAFF

len: 13
j_gene: TRBJ1-1
d_gene: .
v_gene: TRBV27
abundance: .
CDR3nt: TGTGCCAGCAAGGTATTAGGGTCGGCTGAAGCTTTCTTT
CDR3aa: CASKVLGSAEAFF

len: 16
j_gene: TRBJ2-2
d_gene: TRBD2
v_gene: TRBV5-6
abundance: .
CDR3nt: TGTGCCAGCAAGAATTGGGGACTAGCGGGTAAAGGGGAGCTGTTTTTT
CDR3aa: CASKNWGLAGKGELFF

len: 11
j_gene: TRBJ2-7
d_gene: TRBD1
v_gene: TRBV25-1
abundance: .
CDR3nt: TGTGCCAGCAGCTCACAGGGGCAGCAGTACTTC
CDR3aa: CASSSQGQQYF

len: 14
j_gene: TRBJ2-3
d_gene: TRBD2
v_gene: TRBV28
abundance: .
CDR3nt: TGTGCCAGCAGTCCCGCGGGGGGTACAGATACGCAGTATTTT
CDR3aa: CASSPAGGTDTQYF

len: 13
j_gene: TRBJ1-2
d_gene: .
v_gene: TRBV27
abundance: .
CDR3nt: TGTGCCAGCAGTTTCGGGGGGAACTATGGCTACACCTTC
CDR3aa: CASSFGGNYGYTF

len: 14
j_gene: TRBJ1-1
d_gene: .
v_gene: TRBV18
abundance: once
CDR3nt: TGTGCCAGCTCACCAGGGCAGGAGAATACTGAAGCTTTCTTT
CDR3aa: CASSPGQENTEAFF

len: 15
j_gene: TRBJ2-1
d_gene: TRBD2
v_gene: TRBV5-4
abundance: .
CDR3nt: TGTGCCAGCAGCTTACCGGGACTAGCCTCGGCTGAGCAGTTCTTC
CDR3aa: CASSLPGLASAEQFF

len: 16
j_gene: TRBJ1-1
d_gene: TRBD1
v_gene: TRBV18
abundance: once
CDR3nt: TGTGCCAGCTCATCCACGGGACAGCTCATGAACACTGAAGCTTTCTTT
CDR3aa: CASSSTGQLMNTEAFF

len: 15
j_gene: TRBJ1-2
d_gene: TRBD1
v_gene: TRBV6-5
abundance: many
CDR3nt: TGTGCCAGCAGTTCTGGACAGGGAATAAACTATGGCTACACCTTC
CDR3aa: CASSSGQGINYGYTF

len: 14
j_gene: TRBJ2-7
d_gene: .
v_gene: TRBV15
abundance: .
CDR3nt: TGTGCCACCAGCACGAAAGGACGGGCCTACGAGCAGTACTTC
CDR3aa: CATSTKGRAYEQYF

len: 13
j_gene: TRBJ1-3
d_gene: TRBD1
v_gene: TRBV7-3
abundance: .
CDR3nt: TGTGCCAGCAGCGACAGGGTTGGAAACACCATATATTTT
CDR3aa: CASSDRVGNTIYF

len: 15
j_gene: TRBJ2-7
d_gene: TRBD2
v_gene: TRBV2
abundance: .
CDR3nt: TGTGCCAGCAGTAGGACTAGCGGGGGCGGGTACGAGCAGTACTTC
CDR3aa: CASSRTSGGGYEQYF

len: 14
j_gene: TRBJ2-7
d_gene: .
v_gene: TRBV7-9
abundance: .
CDR3nt: TGTGCCAGCAGCTTCCTCCTTGGGGGACTCGAGCAGTACTTC
CDR3aa: CASSFLLGGLEQYF

len: 17
j_gene: TRBJ2-1
d_gene: TRBD2
v_gene: TRBV7-9
abundance: few
CDR3nt: TGTGCCAGCAGCGGTGACCTGGGGACTAGCGGATACAATGAGCAGTTCTTC
CDR3aa: CASSGDLGTSGYNEQFF

len: 13
j_gene: TRBJ1-4
d_gene: .
v_gene: TRBV19
abundance: .
CDR3nt: TGTGCCAGTAGTCCCGTCGTCGTTGAAAAACTGTTTTTT
CDR3aa: CASSPVVVEKLFF

len: 17
j_gene: TRBJ2-6
d_gene: TRBD1
v_gene: TRBV30
abundance: few
CDR3nt: TGTGCCTGGTGTCCGGGACAGGGATTCTCTGGGGCCAACGTCCTGACTTTC
CDR3aa: CAWCPGQGFSGANVLTF

len: 19
j_gene: TRBJ2-3
d_gene: TRBD2
v_gene: TRBV5-4
abundance: once
CDR3nt: TGTGCCAGCAGCTTGGCGTTAGGTCCAGTGGCGGGAGGCTCAGATACGCAGTATTTT
CDR3aa: CASSLALGPVAGGSDTQYF

len: 15
j_gene: TRBJ2-4
d_gene: TRBD1
v_gene: TRBV7-2
abundance: .
CDR3nt: TGTGCCAGCAGCTCGCTCGGGACAGGGTCCAACATTCAGTACTTC
CDR3aa: CASSSLGTGSNIQYF

len: 13
j_gene: TRBJ1-2
d_gene: .
v_gene: TRBV6-1
abundance: .
CDR3nt: TGTGCCAGCAGTGAAGCCGGCCGCTATGGCTACACCTTC
CDR3aa: CASSEAGRYGYTF

len: 15
j_gene: TRBJ2-5
d_gene: TRBD2
v_gene: TRBV6-6
abundance: .
CDR3nt: TGTGCCAGCAAACCACTAGCGGGGGGGCGTGAGACCCAGTACTTC
CDR3aa: CASKPLAGGRETQYF